A single sample gave rise to the 20 T cell receptor beta chains below, sequenced in a study of cytotoxic CD8 clonotypes in ibrutinib-treated CLL. The method was immunoSEQ multiplex PCR; TCRdb's version includes in-frame clones alone and lacks a portion of them. The top ten hold 4.6% of the sample, which has roughly 160,000 clones, less than 85% seen once. The specimen comprised PBMCs, sampled after 24 months of ibrutinib treatment. All receptors derive from a human donor with chronic lymphocytic leukemia.

For the CDR3, the DNA is TGTGCCAGTAGTATAGGCGGCAATGAGCAGTTCTTC. Residues: CASSIGGNEQFF. The gene calls are TRBV19 and TRBJ2-1; D gene unclear. CDR3 size: 12 residues. Germline V gene data show CDR1 as LNHDA and CDR2 as SQIVND (reference sequence). V dropped 1 base and J dropped 6 bases, with 4 bases sitting between them. The complete variable domain, with remaining parts taken from reference TRBV19 and TRBJ2-1, reads DGGITQSPKYLFRKEGQNVTLSCEQNLNHDAMYWYRQDPGQGLRLIYYSQIVNDFQKGDIAEGYSVSREKKESFPLTVTSAQKNPTAFYLCASSIGGNEQFFGPGTRLTVL.

The V and J genes are TRBV9 and TRBJ2-5; 7 bases are a match to TRBD2. Trimming cost V 0 bases and J 3 bases; bases outside gene matches: 5. This CDR3 is 15 amino acids long. Germline V gene data show CDR1 as SGDLS and CDR2 as YYNGEE. CDR3 in amino acids: CASSVDPGREETQYF. The CDR3 DNA is TGTGCCAGCAGCGTAGACCCGGGGAGGGAAGAGACCCAGTACTTC.

The genes are TRBV21-1 and TRBJ2-7; TRBD1 was called by the table and not checked on the DNA. TRBV21-1 is a known pseudogene. This CDR3 region has 14 residues. CDR3 bases: TGTGCCAGCAGCAAAGACCGTTCAGGGTACGAGCAGTACTTC. It codes for CASSKDRSGYEQYF.

The chain links TRBV6-6 to TRBJ2-1; possibly TRBD1 for D (6 bases). Germline values: CDR1 MNHNY, CDR2 SVGAGI (reference sequence). Trimming shortened V by 2 bases and J by 5 bases, and 10 bases separated the two germline ends. The CDR3 has 14 amino acids. The CDR3 loop reads CASSYEDSDNEQFF. The CDR3 DNA follows: TGTGCCAGCAGTTACGAGGACAGCGACAATGAGCAGTTCTTC.

This clone was observed once. Written as DNA, the CDR3 is TGTGCCAGCAGTAAACAGGGTAGGACCACTGAAGCTTTCTTT. Its translation: CASSKQGRTTEAFF. The chain couples TRBV7-6 to TRBJ1-1, with D maybe TRBD1 (6 bases). Germline V gives CDR1 SGHVS, CDR2 FNYEAQ. The germline V and J ends were trimmed by 6 bases and 4 bases, with 15 bases remaining between them. The length of the CDR3 is 14 residues. Together with reference TRBV7-6 and TRBJ1-1, the CDR3 gives the full variable domain: GAGVSQSPRYKVTKRGQDVALRCDPISGHVSLYWYRQALGQGPEFLTYFNYEAQQDKSGLPNDRFSAERPEGSISTLTIQRTEQRDSAMYRCASSKQGRTTEAFFGQGTRLTVV.

V usage is TRBV19 and J usage is TRBJ1-6; 7 positions agree with TRBD1. CDR1 LNHDA and CDR2 SQIVND come from the germline V gene (reference sequence). The CDR3 is 16 residues long. After removal of 9 bases from V and 1 base from J, the junction contained 9 bases not matched to a gene. The CDR3 region has the DNA TGTGCCAGGGGGCGACAGGGACAGTCCTATAATTCACCCCTCCACTTT. Translated, it gives CARGRQGQSYNSPLHF.

V gene TRBV30 combines with J gene TRBJ1-2; tentative D call: TRBD1 (5 bases). Germline values: CDR1 GTSNPN, CDR2 SVGIG (reference sequence). V dropped 0 bases and J dropped 5 bases, with 16 bases sitting between them. This CDR3 is 15 amino acids long. This CDR3 is CAWSVPRDVQYGYTF. The CDR3 DNA follows: TGTGCCTGGAGTGTCCCCCGGGACGTGCAGTATGGCTACACCTTC.

V usage is TRBV6-6 and J usage is TRBJ1-2, with a tentative D call TRBD1 (5 bases). Germline values: CDR1 MNHNY, CDR2 SVGAGI (reference sequence). V lost 5 bases and J 5 bases, leaving 15 bases between the germline ends. CDR3 length: 14 residues. The CDR3 reads CASSLQLTDYGYTF. In DNA, the CDR3 is TGTGCCAGCAGTCTCCAATTGACAGATTATGGCTACACCTTC.

The chain recombines TRBV5-8 with TRBJ1-3; D is undetermined. Germline CDR1 reads SGHTS; CDR2 reads YDEGEE. The CDR3 loop spans 16 amino acids. Trimming removed 0 bases from V and 0 bases from J, with 10 bases in between. The CDR3 loop reads CASSLAILSSGNTIYF. The CDR3 nucleotides read TGTGCCAGCAGCTTGGCCATCCTCTCCTCTGGAAACACCATATATTTT.

The V gene is TRBV9, the J gene TRBJ2-6; 9 positions agree with TRBD1. V trimming: 3 bases; J trimming: 1 base; junction bases outside the gene matches: 11. The length of the CDR3 is 19 residues. The germline CDR1 and CDR2 sequences are SGDLS and YYNGEE. The CDR3 DNA sequence: TGTGCCAGCAGCGCCCCTCCGGGACAGGGACTATCTGGGGCCAACGTCCTGACTTTC. It specifies CASSAPPGQGLSGANVLTF.

This chain connects TRBV25-1 to TRBJ2-3; 13 bases match TRBD2. V was clipped by 7 bases and J by 6 bases; unmatched bases: 7. CDR1 is MGHDK and CDR2 is SYGVNS in the germline V gene. This CDR3 is 15 amino acids long. The CDR3 nucleotides are TGTGCCAGCACCCGGACTAGCGGGAGATCGGATACGCAGTATTTT. As protein: CASTRTSGRSDTQYF.

This clone was seen ten or more times. This same CDR3 is encoded by further DNA sequences in the sample. The gene calls are TRBV5-1 and TRBJ2-3; D is ambiguous. CDR1 and CDR2 from the germline V gene are SGHRS and YFSETQ. The CDR3 consists of 14 residues. V lost 1 base and J lost 2, with 8 bases in between. The CDR3 is CASSLRGDTDTQYF. The CDR3 DNA is TGCGCCAGCAGCTTGAGAGGAGACACAGATACGCAGTATTTT.

V usage is TRBV5-8 and J usage is TRBJ2-7; TRBD2 is a possible D gene (6 bases). Germline V gives CDR1 SGHTS, CDR2 YDEGEE. V was cut by 0 bases and J by 1 base, with 11 bases left in between. This CDR3 is 15 amino acids long. CDR3 protein: CASSLGAGTSYEQYF. DNA for the CDR3: TGTGCCAGCAGCTTGGGCGCGGGAACTTCCTACGAGCAGTACTTC.

V usage is TRBV25-1 and J usage is TRBJ2-3; D is possibly TRBD1 (6 bases). CDR3 length: 17 amino acids. Germline CDR1 MGHDK, CDR2 SYGVNS. Trimming pared 4 bases from V and 1 base from J, leaving 18 bases between. The chain's CDR3 is CASSVSGAGAGTDTQYF. Written as DNA, the CDR3 is TGTGCCAGCAGTGTCTCCGGGGCAGGGGCCGGCACAGATACGCAGTATTTT.

The genes are TRBV7-9 and TRBJ1-1; a weak D match, TRBD1 (6 bases). From germline, CDR1 is SEHNR and CDR2 FQNEAQ (reference sequence). Trimming removed 1 base from V and 0 bases from J, with 9 bases in between. This CDR3 comprises 15 residues. The CDR3 DNA follows: TGTGCCAGCAGCTTAGGGGGGCTCTTGAACACTGAAGCTTTCTTT. Its translation is CASSLGGLLNTEAFF.

The chain employs TRBV18 and TRBJ2-3; TRBD2 matches at 8 bases. The CDR3 is 15 residues long. Germline CDR1 reads KGHSH; CDR2 reads LQKENI. Unmatched junction bases numbered 8, after V lost 6 bases and J lost 3 bases. The CDR3 nucleotides are TGTGCCAGCTCCCTCGGCCGGGGGGGAACAGATACGCAGTATTTT. It translates to CASSLGRGGTDTQYF.

The chain links TRBV5-8 to TRBJ2-7; 8 bases line up with TRBD2. The CDR3 length is 15 residues. Germline CDR1 and CDR2: SGHTS and YDEGEE. The ends lost 4 bases at V and 5 bases at J; junction bases unmatched: 11. CDR3 sequence reads: CASSESLGLGNEQYF. CDR3 nucleotides: TGTGCCAGCAGCGAATCTCTGGGACTAGGAAACGAGCAGTACTTC.

The genes are TRBV7-2 and TRBJ2-3; tentatively, D is TRBD1 or TRBD2 (6 bases each). V lost 5 bases and J 4 bases, leaving 13 bases between the germline ends. The length of the CDR3 is 14 residues. Germline lookup yields CDR1 SGHTA and CDR2 FQGNSA. The CDR3: CASSPGRGADTQYF. The CDR3 DNA sequence: TGTGCCAGCAGCCCGGGAAGGGGGGCAGATACGCAGTATTTT.

The gene calls are TRBV27 and TRBJ1-3; TRBD1 might be the D (6 bases). CDR1 is MNHEY and CDR2 is SMNVEV in the germline V gene (reference sequence). Trimming took off 6 bases at V and 4 bases at J, with 19 bases between the two ends. This CDR3 contains 16 residues. The CDR3 is CASSSQGKNTGNTIYF. The CDR3 DNA is TGTGCCAGCAGCAGCCAGGGGAAAAATACCGGAAACACCATATATTTT.

V usage is TRBV7-2 and J usage is TRBJ2-4; D uncertain. In germline, CDR1 is SGHTA, CDR2 FQGNSA. The CDR3 consists of 15 residues. The V gene lost 2 bases and the J gene lost 0 bases, with 8 bases spanning the gap. Here the CDR3 reads CASSLSLEAKNIQYF. CDR3 coding DNA: TGTGCCAGCAGCTTATCTCTGGAAGCCAAAAACATTCAGTACTTC.